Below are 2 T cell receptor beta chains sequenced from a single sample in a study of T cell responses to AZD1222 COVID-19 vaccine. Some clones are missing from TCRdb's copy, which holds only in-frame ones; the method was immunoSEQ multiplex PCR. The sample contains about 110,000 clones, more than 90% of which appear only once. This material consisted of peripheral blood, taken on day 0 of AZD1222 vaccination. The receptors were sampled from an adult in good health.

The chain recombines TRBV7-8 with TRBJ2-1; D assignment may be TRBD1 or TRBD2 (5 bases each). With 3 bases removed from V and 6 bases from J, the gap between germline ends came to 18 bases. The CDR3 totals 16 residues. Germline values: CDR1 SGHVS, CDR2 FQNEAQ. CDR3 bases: TGTGCCAGCAGCTTGGACTTGTTTGGGGCTGGCAATGAGCAGTTCTTC. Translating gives CASSLDLFGAGNEQFF.

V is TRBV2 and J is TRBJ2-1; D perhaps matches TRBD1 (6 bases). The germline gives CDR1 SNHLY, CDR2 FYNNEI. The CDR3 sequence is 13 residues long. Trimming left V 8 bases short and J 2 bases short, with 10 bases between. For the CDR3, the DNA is TGTGCCAGCGTAACAGGGCCCTACAATGAGCAGTTCTTC. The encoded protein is CASVTGPYNEQFF.